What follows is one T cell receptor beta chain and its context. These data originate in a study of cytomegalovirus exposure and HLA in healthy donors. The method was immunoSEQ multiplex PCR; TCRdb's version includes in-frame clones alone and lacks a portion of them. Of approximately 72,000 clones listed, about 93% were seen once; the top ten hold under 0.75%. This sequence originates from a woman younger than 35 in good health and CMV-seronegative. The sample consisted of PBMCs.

The CDR3 bases are TGCGCCAGCAGCTTGGGGCAGGTCACAGATACGCAGTATTTT. Translation: CASSLGQVTDTQYF. V and J are TRBV5-1 and TRBJ2-3; D uncertain. CDR3 length: 14 amino acids. V was clipped by 0 bases and J by 2 bases, with 7 bases between them. Looked up from germline, CDR1 is SGHRS and CDR2 is YFSETQ.